Listed here is a single T cell receptor (beta chain). These data are taken from a study of blood T cell repertoires in COVID-19. About the research overall: Material from acute and convalescent COVID-19 was sourced from the United States, Italy and Spain. PBMCs, B-cell-depleted T cells, or T cells were the source of the cDNA or gDNA that made up the material.

Original processing notes: Amplifying reference gene primers gave estimates of nucleated cell counts. Clones were sequenced by immunoSEQ multiplex PCR, and TCRdb holds only the in-frame ones, with some missing. The DNA gave D and trimming, while V, J and clone size come from that table. The sample carries 300,000 to 350,000 clones, 75% to 95% recorded once. CDR3 length equals 13 residues. The germline CDR1 and CDR2 sequences are SGHRS and YFSETQ. V lost 4 bases, J lost 6 bases, and 12 bases lay in between. The chain links TRBV5-1 to TRBJ2-3, with D possibly being TRBD2 (5 bases). The sample consisted of peripheral blood. The clonotype comes from a woman between 25 and 40 years old with COVID-19, enrolled during active disease. The CDR3 nucleotides are TGCGCCAGCAGCCAACCGAGGGCGGATACGCAGTATTTT. Protein product: CASSQPRADTQYF.